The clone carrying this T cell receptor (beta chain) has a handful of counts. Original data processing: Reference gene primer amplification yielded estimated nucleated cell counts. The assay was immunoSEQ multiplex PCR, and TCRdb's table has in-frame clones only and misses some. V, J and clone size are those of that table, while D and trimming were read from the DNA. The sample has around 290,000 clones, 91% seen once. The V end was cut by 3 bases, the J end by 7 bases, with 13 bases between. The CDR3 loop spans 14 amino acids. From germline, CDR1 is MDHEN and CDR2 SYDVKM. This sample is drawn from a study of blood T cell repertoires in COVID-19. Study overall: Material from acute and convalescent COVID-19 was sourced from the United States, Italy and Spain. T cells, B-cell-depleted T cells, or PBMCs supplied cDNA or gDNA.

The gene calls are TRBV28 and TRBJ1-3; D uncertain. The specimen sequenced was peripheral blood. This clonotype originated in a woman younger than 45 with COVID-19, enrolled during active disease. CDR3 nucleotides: TGTGCCAGCAGTTTTTCCTATTTTCCGAACACCATATATTTT. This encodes CASSFSYFPNTIYF.